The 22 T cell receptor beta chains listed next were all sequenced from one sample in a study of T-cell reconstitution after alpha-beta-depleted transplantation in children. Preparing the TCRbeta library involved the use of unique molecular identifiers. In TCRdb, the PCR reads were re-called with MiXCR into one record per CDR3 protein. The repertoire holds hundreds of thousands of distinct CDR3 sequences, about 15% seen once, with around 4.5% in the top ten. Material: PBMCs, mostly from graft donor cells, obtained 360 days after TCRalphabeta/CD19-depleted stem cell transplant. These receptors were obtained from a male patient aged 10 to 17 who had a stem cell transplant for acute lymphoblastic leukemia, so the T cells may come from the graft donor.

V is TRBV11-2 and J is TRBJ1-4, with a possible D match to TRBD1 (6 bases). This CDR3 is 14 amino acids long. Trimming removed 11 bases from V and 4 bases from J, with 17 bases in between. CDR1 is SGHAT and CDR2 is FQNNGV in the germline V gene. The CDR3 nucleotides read TGTGCCTCCCGACAGGCGGGGGGTAATGAAAAACTGTTTTTT. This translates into CASRQAGGNEKLFF.

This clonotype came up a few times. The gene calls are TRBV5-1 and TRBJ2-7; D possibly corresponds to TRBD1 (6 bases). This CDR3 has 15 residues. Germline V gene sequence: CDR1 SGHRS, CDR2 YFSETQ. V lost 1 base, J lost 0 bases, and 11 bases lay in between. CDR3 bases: TGCGCCAGCAGCTTGTGGCAGGGGAGCTCCTACGAGCAGTACTTC. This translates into CASSLWQGSSYEQYF.

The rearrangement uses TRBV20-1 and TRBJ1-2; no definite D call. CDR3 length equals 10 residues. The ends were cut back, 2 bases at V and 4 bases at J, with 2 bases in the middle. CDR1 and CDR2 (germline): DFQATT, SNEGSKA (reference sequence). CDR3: CSARSYGYTF. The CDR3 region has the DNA TGCAGTGCTAGATCCTATGGCTACACCTTC.

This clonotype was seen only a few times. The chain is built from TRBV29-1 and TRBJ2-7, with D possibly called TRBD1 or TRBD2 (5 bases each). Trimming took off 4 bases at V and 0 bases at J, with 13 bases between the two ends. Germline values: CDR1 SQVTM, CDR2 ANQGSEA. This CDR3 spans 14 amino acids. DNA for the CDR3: TGCAGCGTTGCAGGGCGGGCGTCCTCCTACGAGCAGTACTTC. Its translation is CSVAGRASSYEQYF.

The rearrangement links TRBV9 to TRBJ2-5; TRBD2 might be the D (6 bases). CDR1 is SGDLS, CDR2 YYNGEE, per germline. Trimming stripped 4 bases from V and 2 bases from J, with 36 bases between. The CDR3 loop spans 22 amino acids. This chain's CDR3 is CASSLVRFSTSPLLPAQETQYF. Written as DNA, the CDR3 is TGTGCCAGCAGCCTAGTTCGCTTTTCGACTAGTCCACTACTCCCGGCTCAAGAGACCCAGTACTTC.

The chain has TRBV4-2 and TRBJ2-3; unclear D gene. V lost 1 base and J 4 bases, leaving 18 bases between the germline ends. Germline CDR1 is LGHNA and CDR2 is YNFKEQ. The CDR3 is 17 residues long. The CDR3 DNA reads TGTGCCAGCAGCCAAGGCCCCTCCGGAGTGCTCGCAGATACGCAGTATTTT. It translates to CASSQGPSGVLADTQYF.

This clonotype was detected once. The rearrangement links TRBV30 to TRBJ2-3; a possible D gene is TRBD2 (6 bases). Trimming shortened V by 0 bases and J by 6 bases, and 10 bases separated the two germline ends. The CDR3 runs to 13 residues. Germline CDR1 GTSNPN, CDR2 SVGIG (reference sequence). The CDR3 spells CAWSVTSPDTQYF. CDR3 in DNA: TGTGCCTGGAGTGTAACTAGCCCCGATACGCAGTATTTT.

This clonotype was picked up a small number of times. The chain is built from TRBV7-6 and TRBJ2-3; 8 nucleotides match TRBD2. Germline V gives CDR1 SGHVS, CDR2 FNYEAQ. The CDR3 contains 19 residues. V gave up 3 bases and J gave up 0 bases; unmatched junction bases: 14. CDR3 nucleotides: TGTGCCAGCAGCTTCTTAGGAGCGGGAGAACTCTCTAGCACAGATACGCAGTATTTT. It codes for CASSFLGAGELSSTDTQYF.

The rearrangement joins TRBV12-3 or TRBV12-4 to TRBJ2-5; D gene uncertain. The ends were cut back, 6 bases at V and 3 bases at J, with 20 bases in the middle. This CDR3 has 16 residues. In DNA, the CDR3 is TGTGCCAGCAGCTCCCGTCGTCCCGCCCAGGAAGAGACCCAGTACTTC. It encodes CASSSRRPAQEETQYF.

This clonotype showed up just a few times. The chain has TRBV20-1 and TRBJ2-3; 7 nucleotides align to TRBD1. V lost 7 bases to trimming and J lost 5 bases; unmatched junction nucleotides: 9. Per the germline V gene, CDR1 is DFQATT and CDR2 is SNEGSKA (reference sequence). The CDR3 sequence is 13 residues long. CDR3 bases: TGCAGTGGGCCGGACAGGCAAAGAGATACGCAGTATTTT. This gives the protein CSGPDRQRDTQYF.

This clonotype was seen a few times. CDR3 residues: CASGFPGQGTYEQYF. The CDR3 region has the DNA TGCGCCAGCGGATTTCCGGGACAGGGTACCTACGAGCAGTACTTC. This rearrangement joins TRBV5-1 to TRBJ2-7; 9 nucleotides line up with TRBD1. CDR3 length equals 15 residues. The junction had 10 bases not matched to a gene; V was cut back by 7 bases and J by 2 bases. Germline CDR1 and CDR2: SGHRS and YFSETQ.

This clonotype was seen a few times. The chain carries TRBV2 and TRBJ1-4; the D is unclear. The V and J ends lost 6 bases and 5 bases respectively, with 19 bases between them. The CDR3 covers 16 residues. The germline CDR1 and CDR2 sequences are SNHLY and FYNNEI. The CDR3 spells CASSPPRTARNEKLFF. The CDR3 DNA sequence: TGTGCCAGCAGCCCCCCCCGGACCGCTCGCAATGAAAAACTGTTTTTT.

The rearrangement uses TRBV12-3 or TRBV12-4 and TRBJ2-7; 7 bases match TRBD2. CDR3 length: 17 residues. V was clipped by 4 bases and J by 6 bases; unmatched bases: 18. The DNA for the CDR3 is TGTGCCAGCAGTTCCCCCCCCGTTTCGCAACTAGCGTTCGAGCAGTACTTC. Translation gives CASSSPPVSQLAFEQYF.

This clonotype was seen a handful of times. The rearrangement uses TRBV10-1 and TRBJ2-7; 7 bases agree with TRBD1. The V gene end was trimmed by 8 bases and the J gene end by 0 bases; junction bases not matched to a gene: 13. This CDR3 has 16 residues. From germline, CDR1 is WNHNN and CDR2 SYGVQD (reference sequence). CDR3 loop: CASGFNLDRVSYEQYF. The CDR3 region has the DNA TGCGCCAGCGGATTTAATTTAGACAGGGTCTCCTACGAGCAGTACTTC.

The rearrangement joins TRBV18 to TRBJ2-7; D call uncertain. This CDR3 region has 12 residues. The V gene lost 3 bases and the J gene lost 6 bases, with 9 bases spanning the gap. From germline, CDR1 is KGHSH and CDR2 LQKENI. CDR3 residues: CASSPGSGEQYF. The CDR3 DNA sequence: TGTGCCAGCTCACCCGGTTCGGGCGAGCAGTACTTC.

The CDR3 reads CASKGGFGESSYNEQFF. The CDR3 DNA sequence: TGTGCCAGCAAGGGGGGGTTCGGCGAGAGCTCCTACAATGAGCAGTTCTTC. The chain joins TRBV12-3 or TRBV12-4 to TRBJ2-1; a possible D gene is TRBD2 (7 bases). V was trimmed by 7 bases and J by 0 bases, leaving 19 bases between them. The CDR3 length is 17 residues.

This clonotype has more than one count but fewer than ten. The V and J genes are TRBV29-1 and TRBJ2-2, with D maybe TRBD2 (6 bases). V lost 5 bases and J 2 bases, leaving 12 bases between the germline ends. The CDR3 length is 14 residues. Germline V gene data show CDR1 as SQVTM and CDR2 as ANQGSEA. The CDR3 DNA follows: TGCAGCGTTTTGGAGGGGTTAAACACCGGGGAGCTGTTTTTT. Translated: CSVLEGLNTGELFF.

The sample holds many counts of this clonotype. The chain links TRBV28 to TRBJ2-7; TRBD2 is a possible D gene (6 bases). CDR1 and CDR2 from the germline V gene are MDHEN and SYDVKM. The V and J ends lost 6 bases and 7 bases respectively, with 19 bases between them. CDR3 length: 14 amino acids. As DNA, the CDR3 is TGTGCCAGCAGATTCGGGATCGGGAGTCGGGAGCAGTACTTC. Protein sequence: CASRFGIGSREQYF.

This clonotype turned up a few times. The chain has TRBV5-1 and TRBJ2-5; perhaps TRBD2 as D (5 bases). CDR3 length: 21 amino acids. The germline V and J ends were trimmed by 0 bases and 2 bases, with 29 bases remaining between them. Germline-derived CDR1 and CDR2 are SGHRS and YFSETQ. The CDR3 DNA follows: TGCGCCAGCAGCTTGGGTTGGTTGGTACGTACCTCTAGCCGGAGTCAAGAGACCCAGTACTTC. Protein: CASSLGWLVRTSSRSQETQYF.

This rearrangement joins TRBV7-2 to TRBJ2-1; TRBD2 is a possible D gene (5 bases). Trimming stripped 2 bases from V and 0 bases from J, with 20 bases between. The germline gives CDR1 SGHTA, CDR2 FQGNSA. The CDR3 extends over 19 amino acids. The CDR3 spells CASSLSFRGPRGSYNEQFF. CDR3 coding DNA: TGTGCCAGCAGCTTATCGTTTCGAGGGCCACGGGGCTCCTACAATGAGCAGTTCTTC.

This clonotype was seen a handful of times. The CDR3 reads CASSLVTARMAEAFF. The CDR3 DNA follows: TGCGCCAGCAGCTTGGTGACGGCGCGAATGGCTGAAGCTTTCTTT. The chain joins TRBV5-1 to TRBJ1-1; unclear D gene. Trimming shortened V by 0 bases and J by 6 bases, and 15 bases separated the two germline ends. CDR1 is SGHRS and CDR2 is YFSETQ in the germline V gene. This CDR3 is 15 amino acids long.

The CDR3 coding sequence is TGTGCCAGCAGCTGGCGACAGGGGTCCGGGGAGCTGTTTTTT. Translating gives CASSWRQGSGELFF. The chain uses TRBV5-5 and TRBJ2-2; 8 bases are shared with TRBD1. The CDR3 totals 14 residues. Per germline, CDR1 SGHKS and CDR2 YYEKEE (reference sequence). The V and J ends lost 3 bases and 6 bases, in that order; junction bases with no gene match: 4.